This T cell receptor (beta chain) was obtained from a study of T cells in Graves' hyperthyroidism and ophthalmopathy. Study conclusions and caveats: Blood also carried most thyroid clonotypes expanded above 0.001.

RNA transcripts were the template for amplifying TCR beta CDR3 regions. With the HTBI primer set, the TCR CDR3 went through a first round of RT-PCR. TCRdb recomputed calls from the multiplex PCR reads with MiXCR, one row per CDR3 protein. The sample carries some 490,000 distinct CDR3 sequences, about 20% recorded once. CDR3 length: 14 residues. Germline values: CDR1 LNHDA, CDR2 SQIVND (reference sequence). V lost 9 bases and J lost 4, with 15 bases in between. This clonotype was seen a few times. Its antigen remains unknown. Sequenced sample: blood. The clonotype originates from a woman in her 70s with Graves' ophthalmopathy. V is TRBV19 and J is TRBJ1-4, with D possibly matching TRBD1 (6 bases). CDR3 sequence (DNA): TGTGCCAGCGCTAAGGGACACATTAATGAAAAACTGTTTTTT. Translated: CASAKGHINEKLFF.